Listed below are T cell receptor beta chains from one sample, sequenced in a study of cytomegalovirus exposure and HLA in healthy donors. Clones were sequenced by immunoSEQ multiplex PCR, and TCRdb holds only the in-frame ones, with some missing. This sample has 90,000 to 120,000 clones, with 60% to 75% found just once. Sequencing was performed on PBMCs. These receptors all come from a man between 35 and 55 years old in good health and CMV-seropositive. The CDR3 runs from the conserved cysteine through the conserved F or W. D genes are given only for firm matches. Size values are once, few and many counts, or a class for expanded clones, and some rows have none.

TRBV18,TRBJ1-2,.,.,TGTGCCAGCTCACTAGCCGGGGATGGCTACACCTTC,CASSLAGDGYTF
TRBV5-6,TRBJ2-7,.,TRBD1,TGTGCCAGCAGCGACCGGACAGGGAATTCCTACGAGCAGTACTTC,CASSDRTGNSYEQYF
TRBV10-3,TRBJ2-3,.,TRBD2,TGTGCCATCAGTGGGACTAGCGGACTGGCCGCAGATACGCAGTATTTT,CAISGTSGLAADTQYF
TRBV5-3,TRBJ2-1,once,.,TGTGCCAGAAGCTTGGGGGACTCCTCCAATGAGCAGTTCTTC,CARSLGDSSNEQFF
TRBV11-2,TRBJ2-5,once,.,TGTGCCAGCAGCTTACCCAGGGTTGAGACCCAGTACTTC,CASSLPRVETQYF
TRBV10-2,TRBJ1-4,.,.,TGCGCCAGCCTCGGAGGGGCCTCTGCAACTAATGAAAAACTGTTTTTT,CASLGGASATNEKLFF
TRBV11-2,TRBJ1-2,.,.,TGTGCCAGCAGCCCGGGACTTCAATATGGCTACACCTTC,CASSPGLQYGYTF
TRBV5-6,TRBJ1-1,.,TRBD1,TGTGCCAGCAGCCGGGCGGGGCAGGGGGGAGGCGAAGCTTTCTTT,CASSRAGQGGGEAFF
TRBV6-1,TRBJ2-5,.,.,TGTGCCAGCAGTGAAGGGGCAGTTTTGGAGACCCAGTACTTC,CASSEGAVLETQYF
TRBV6-5,TRBJ2-3,.,.,TGTGCCAGCAGTTACTCCGGTGCGGGCACAGATACGCAGTATTTT,CASSYSGAGTDTQYF
TRBV9,TRBJ1-5,.,.,TGTGCCAGCAGCGCCCCAGGGGTAAATCAGCCCCAGCATTTT,CASSAPGVNQPQHF
TRBV11-2,TRBJ2-7,.,.,TGTGCCAGCAGCCTTCTAGGTAGGGAGCAGTACTTC,CASSLLGREQYF
TRBV7-2,TRBJ1-4,.,TRBD1,TGTGCCAGCAGCTCCCACCTGACAGGGGAAAATGAAAAACTGTTTTTT,CASSSHLTGENEKLFF
TRBV9,TRBJ2-2,.,TRBD2,TGTGCCAGCAGCGGGACTAGCGCGAACACCGGGGAGCTGTTTTTT,CASSGTSANTGELFF
TRBV29-1,TRBJ2-5,.,TRBD1,TGCAGCGTTGTAAATCCGGGACAGGGTCAAGAGACCCAGTACTTC,CSVVNPGQGQETQYF
TRBV27,TRBJ2-7,.,.,TGTACTGGGGCTGACGAGCAGTACTTC,CTGADEQYF
TRBV7-9,TRBJ2-7,.,TRBD2,TGTGCCAGCAGCCCAACTAGCGTCTACGAGCAGTACTTC,CASSPTSVYEQYF